The 20 T cell receptor beta chains below come from one sample, sequenced in a study of read filtering for tumor transcriptome and immune sequencing. This library used 300 to 450 ng RNA and molecular barcoded adaptors spanning alpha/delta and beta/gamma chains. TCRdb independently ran MiXCR on the reads; one entry per CDR3 protein. The sample shows roughly 130,000 distinct CDR3 sequences, 10% to 15% of them seen only once. The sequenced material came from a population of CD138-negative cells sorted from bone marrow. The source of these receptors is a donor at least 40 years old with multiple myeloma.

This clonotype appeared a few times. The CDR3 loop is CSAGTSGSFGEQFF. CDR3 in DNA: TGCAGTGCTGGTACTAGCGGGAGCTTTGGTGAGCAGTTCTTC. This chain joins TRBV20-1 and TRBJ2-1, with 11 bases fitting TRBD2. Per germline, CDR1 DFQATT and CDR2 SNEGSKA (reference sequence). Germline trimming cut 5 bases from V and 9 bases from J; bases unmatched to any gene: 9. The CDR3 extends over 14 amino acids.

Concerning this clonotype: One base separates it from a far larger clone, so it is likely a read error. The chain has TRBV7-2 and TRBJ2-1; 12 bases fit TRBD2. After removal of 8 bases from V and 6 bases from J, the junction contained 8 bases not matched to a gene. Germline V gives CDR1 SGHTA, CDR2 FQGNSA. The CDR3 loop spans 15 amino acids. The CDR3 here is CASGPSGRASNEQFF. CDR3 nucleotide sequence: TGTGCCAGCGGTCCTAGCGGGAGGGCCAGCAATGAGCAGTTCTTC.

This clonotype was found many times. This sequence joins TRBV11-2 and TRBJ1-1, with 8 nucleotides matching TRBD1. This CDR3 spans 14 amino acids. CDR1 is SGHAT and CDR2 is FQNNGV in the germline V gene. The V gene end was trimmed by 7 bases and the J gene end by 5 bases; junction bases not matched to a gene: 9. The CDR3 loop is CASNPGTGGTEAFF. The DNA for the CDR3 is TGTGCCAGCAACCCCGGGACAGGAGGAACTGAAGCTTTCTTT. The full variable domain, its missing parts supplied by reference TRBV11-2 and TRBJ1-1, is EAGVAQSPRYKIIEKRQSVAFWCNPISGHATLYWYQQILGQGPKLLIQFQNNGVVDDSQLPKDRFSAERLKGVDSTLKIQPAKLEDSAVYLCASNPGTGGTEAFFGQGTRLTVV.

This clonotype was recorded many times. The gene calls are TRBV2 and TRBJ2-2; the D call may be TRBD1 or TRBD2 (5 bases each). In germline, CDR1 is SNHLY, CDR2 FYNNEI. V lost 6 bases, J lost 2 bases, and 16 bases lay in between. The CDR3 extends over 16 amino acids. The CDR3 spells CASSRDRPTNTGELFF. The CDR3 DNA reads as TGTGCCAGCAGCCGGGACCGGCCGACAAACACCGGGGAGCTGTTTTTT.

In its sample, this clonotype was seen many times. The rearrangement uses TRBV18 and TRBJ2-2; D is ambiguous. V was clipped by 3 bases and J by 5 bases, with 10 bases between them. The CDR3 sequence is 14 residues long. The germline V gene encodes CDR1 KGHSH and CDR2 LQKENI. The CDR3: CASSPNKVTGELFF. The DNA of the CDR3 is TGTGCCAGCTCACCCAACAAGGTGACCGGGGAGCTGTTTTTT.

This clonotype was found many times. CDR3 nucleotides: TGTGCCAGCATGGGGACTATAGGTCAGCCCCAGCATTTT. It yields the protein CASMGTIGQPQHF. The chain couples TRBV6-1 to TRBJ1-5, with D possibly matching TRBD1 (5 bases). The V gene's germline CDR1 is MNHNS and CDR2 SASEGT. This CDR3 region has 13 residues. The V gene lost 7 bases and the J gene lost 6 bases, with 13 bases spanning the gap.

This clonotype was counted many times. The rearrangement joins TRBV19 to TRBJ1-5; D perhaps matches TRBD1 (6 bases). This CDR3 spans 15 amino acids. CDR1 and CDR2 (germline): LNHDA, SQIVND (reference sequence). The V end lost 3 bases, the J end lost 2 bases, and 11 bases lay between the germline ends. Here the CDR3 reads CASSMGPGGNQPQHF. CDR3 coding DNA: TGTGCCAGTAGTATGGGACCAGGGGGCAATCAGCCCCAGCATTTT.

This clonotype was detected a few times. The chain uses TRBV11-1 and TRBJ2-5, with a tentative D call TRBD2 (5 bases). V was cut by 2 bases and J by 8 bases, with 18 bases left in between. CDR1 SGHAT and CDR2 FQDESV come from the germline V gene (reference sequence). The CDR3 sequence is 15 residues long. The CDR3 region has the DNA TGTGCCAGCAGCTTAAATGCGGGTGGACCAAGAACCCAGTACTTC. It yields the protein CASSLNAGGPRTQYF.

At least ten counts were recorded for this clonotype. This chain links TRBV5-1 with TRBJ2-3; no clear D gene. Trimming pared 0 bases from V and 4 bases from J, leaving 3 bases between. The CDR3 is made up of 12 amino acids. The germline V gene encodes CDR1 SGHRS and CDR2 YFSETQ. The CDR3 loop reads CASSLVPDTQYF. CDR3 nucleotide sequence: TGCGCCAGCAGCTTGGTCCCAGATACGCAGTATTTT.

Ten or more counts support this clonotype. This chain connects TRBV7-8 to TRBJ1-2; D is ambiguous. In germline, CDR1 is SGHVS, CDR2 FQNEAQ. V lost 5 bases and J lost 8, with 21 bases in between. This CDR3 comprises 15 residues. The CDR3 protein is CASSPPGLASLGYTF. CDR3 bases: TGTGCCAGCAGCCCCCCCGGGTTGGCCAGCCTCGGCTACACCTTC.

This clonotype was seen many times. The chain links TRBV7-9 to TRBJ2-7; no firm D call. The germline V and J ends were trimmed by 2 bases and 4 bases, with 6 bases remaining between them. CDR1 is SEHNR and CDR2 is FQNEAQ in the germline V gene (reference sequence). The CDR3 length is 12 residues. In nucleotides, the CDR3 is TGTGCCAGCAGCTTAACCCTTTACGAGCAGTACTTC. Its translation: CASSLTLYEQYF.

V usage is TRBV11-2 and J usage is TRBJ2-1; TRBD2 is a possible D gene (6 bases). CDR1 is SGHAT and CDR2 is FQNNGV in the germline V gene. The CDR3 consists of 13 residues. Deletions cut 8 bases from V and 10 bases from J, with 18 bases between. CDR3 sequence (DNA): TGTGCCAGCTGCGGGACTGGGCGGGCCGAGCAGTTCTTC. Translation: CASCGTGRAEQFF.

The table lists this clonotype with many counts. This chain connects TRBV3-1 to TRBJ2-1; possibly TRBD1 for D (5 bases). Germline CDR1 is LGHDT and CDR2 is YNNKEL (reference sequence). The V end lost 6 bases, the J end lost 4 bases, and 10 bases lay between the germline ends. There are 13 residues in the CDR3. In nucleotides, the CDR3 is TGTGCCAGCAGGGGGCCGGGTTACAATGAGCAGTTCTTC. Translated: CASRGPGYNEQFF.

Note on this clonotype: A much larger clone sits a single nucleotide away, making a read error possible. The rearrangement links TRBV7-9 to TRBJ2-1, with 8 bases fitting TRBD2. Germline assignment: CDR1 SEHNR and CDR2 FQNEAQ (reference sequence). This CDR3 comprises 14 residues. The CDR3 DNA sequence: TGTGCCAGCAGCTTAGCAGGCGGGGGGAATGAGCGGTTCTTC. It encodes CASSLAGGGNERFF.

This clonotype has at least ten counts. The V call is TRBV28, the J call TRBJ1-5, with TRBD1 matching 7 bases. Germline CDR1 and CDR2: MDHEN and SYDVKM. Trimming took 7 bases from V and 7 from J; bases not matched to a gene: 7. The CDR3 sequence is 13 residues long. CDR3: CASTGGREQPQHF. As DNA, the CDR3 is TGTGCCAGCACAGGGGGTCGCGAGCAGCCCCAGCATTTT.

About this clonotype: One junction end disagrees with the germline gene, perhaps due to a read error. The chain combines TRBV2 with TRBJ1-5; a weak D match, TRBD1 (5 bases). Germline CDR1 reads SNHLY; CDR2 reads FYNNEI. This CDR3 region has 14 residues. The CDR3 nucleotides are TGTGCCAGCAGCGAAGGGCACGGGAGGGGGCCCCAGCATTTT. Its translation: CASSEGHGRGPQHF.

This clonotype was counted at least ten times. The chain links TRBV2 to TRBJ2-1; TRBD2 matches at 11 bases. V trimming: 2 bases; J trimming: 4 bases; junction bases outside the gene matches: 1. CDR1 is SNHLY, CDR2 FYNNEI, per germline. This CDR3 has 15 residues. The CDR3 DNA sequence: TGTGCCAGCAGTGAACTAGCGGGAGGTTACAATGAGCAGTTCTTC. Its translation: CASSELAGGYNEQFF.

As for this clonotype: A read error may be the cause here, since a much bigger clone is one base away. The genes are TRBV6-5 and TRBJ2-1; weak D call: TRBD1 (6 bases). This CDR3 spans 12 amino acids. The V gene lost 5 bases and the J gene lost 9 bases, with 11 bases spanning the gap. Germline V gene data show CDR1 as MNHEY and CDR2 as SVGAGI. The CDR3 loop is CASSRTGSEQFF. The DNA for the CDR3 is TGTGCCAGCAGTAGAACAGGGTCTGAGCAGTTCTTC.

This clonotype was counted between two and nine times. A junction end diverges from the germline sequence, so it may reflect a read error. The CDR3 region is CASSSPGQGAFPANAEAFF. The CDR3 region has the DNA TGTGCCAGCAGCTCGCCCGGACAGGGGGCGTTTCCAGCGAACGCTGAAGCTTTCTTT. The chain is built from TRBV7-9 and TRBJ1-1; 11 bases line up with TRBD1. Per the germline V gene, CDR1 is SEHNR and CDR2 is FQNEAQ (reference sequence). This CDR3 comprises 19 residues. The variable domain in full, with the rest retrieved from reference TRBV7-9 and TRBJ1-1, is DTGVSQNPRHKITKRGQNVTFRCDPISEHNRLYWYRQTLGQGPEFLTYFQNEAQLEKSRLLSDRFSAERPKGSFSTLEIQRTEQGDSAMYLCASSSPGQGAFPANAEAFFGQGTRLTVV.

Many counts were recorded for this clonotype. This chain uses TRBV19 with TRBJ2-5, with D possibly matching TRBD2 (6 bases). Trimming took 3 bases from V and 3 from J, leaving 11 bases between them. Germline V gene data show CDR1 as LNHDA and CDR2 as SQIVND (reference sequence). There are 14 residues in the CDR3. This CDR3 is CASSMIGGKETQYF. CDR3 nucleotide sequence: TGTGCCAGTAGTATGATTGGGGGGAAAGAGACCCAGTACTTC. The entire variable domain, with the rest obtained from reference TRBV19 and TRBJ2-5, is as follows: DGGITQSPKYLFRKEGQNVTLSCEQNLNHDAMYWYRQDPGQGLRLIYYSQIVNDFQKGDIAEGYSVSREKKESFPLTVTSAQKNPTAFYLCASSMIGGKETQYFGPGTRLLVL.